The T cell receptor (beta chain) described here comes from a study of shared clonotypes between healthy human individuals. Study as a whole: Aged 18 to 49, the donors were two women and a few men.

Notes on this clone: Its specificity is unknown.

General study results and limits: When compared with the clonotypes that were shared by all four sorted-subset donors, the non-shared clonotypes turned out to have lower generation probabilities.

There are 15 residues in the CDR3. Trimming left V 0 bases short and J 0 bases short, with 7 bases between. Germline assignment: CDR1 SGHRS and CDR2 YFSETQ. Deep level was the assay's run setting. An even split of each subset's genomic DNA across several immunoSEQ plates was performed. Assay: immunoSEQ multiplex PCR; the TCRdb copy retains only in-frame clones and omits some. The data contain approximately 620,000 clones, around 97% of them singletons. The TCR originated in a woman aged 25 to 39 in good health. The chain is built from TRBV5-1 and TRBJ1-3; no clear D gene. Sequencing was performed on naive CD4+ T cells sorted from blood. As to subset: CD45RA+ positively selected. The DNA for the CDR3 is TGCGCCAGCAGCTTGGTTGGAAACTCTGGAAACACCATATATTTT. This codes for CASSLVGNSGNTIYF.